Listed below are T cell receptor beta chains from one sample, sequenced in a study of response to subunit inactivated influenza vaccine. TCRdb recomputed calls from the RT-PCR reads with MiXCR, one row per CDR3 protein. The sample has 500,000 or so distinct CDR3 sequences, about a tenth seen once; the top ten hold approximately 12%. Sequenced here: PBMCs from blood, sampled roughly 47 days after vaccination. The receptors here all came from a man aged 45-65 years who received an inactivated influenza vaccine. Both conserved end residues are part of each CDR3. The order of the fields is J gene, CDR3 length, D gene, clone size, V gene, CDR3 DNA, CDR3 protein. D genes are given only for firm matches. The listing skips clone size in some rows; elsewhere it reads once, few, many or a size class.

TRBJ1-2,13,TRBD1,few,TRBV20-1,TGCAGTGCTCGACAGGGCATTGGCTATGGCTACACCTTC,CSARQGIGYGYTF
TRBJ2-7,15,.,many,TRBV5-1,TGCGCCAGCAGCTGGGACACAAATGGTCTCTACGAGCAGTACTTC,CASSWDTNGLYEQYF
TRBJ2-1,14,TRBD2,few,TRBV7-9,TGTGCCAGCAGCTCGGGACTAAACTACAATGAGCAGTTCTTC,CASSSGLNYNEQFF
TRBJ2-1,14,.,few,TRBV6-4,TGTGCCAGCAGCCCGGAGATATCCCTCAATGAGCAGTTCTTC,CASSPEISLNEQFF
TRBJ2-7,15,TRBD2,few,TRBV2,TGTGCCAGCAGTGAAAGCAGCGGGGGGCCCTACGAGCAGTACTTC,CASSESSGGPYEQYF
TRBJ1-1,13,TRBD1,.,TRBV20-1,TGCAGTGCCCCCGACAGGGTAGACACTGAAGCTTTCTTT,CSAPDRVDTEAFF
TRBJ2-6,15,.,many,TRBV10-3,TGTGCCATCATGGGTCGGGCTCCTGGGGCCAACGTCCTGACTTTC,CAIMGRAPGANVLTF
TRBJ2-7,16,.,few,TRBV20-1,TGCAGTGCTAGAGATCTTGACCAGGGGTACTCCTACGAGCAGTACTTC,CSARDLDQGYSYEQYF
TRBJ1-5,16,TRBD1,few,TRBV5-1,TGCGCCAGCAGCCCATTGGGACAGGGGGCGAATCAGCCCCAGCATTTT,CASSPLGQGANQPQHF
TRBJ2-3,13,.,.,TRBV2,TGTGCCAGCAAGGACGGTAGCACAGATACGCAGTATTTT,CASKDGSTDTQYF
TRBJ2-3,17,TRBD2,many,TRBV10-3,TGTGCCATCAGTGAGTCGACTCTAGCGGGGGACTCAGATACGCAGTATTTT,CAISESTLAGDSDTQYF
TRBJ2-7,15,TRBD1,many,TRBV20-1,TGCAGTGCTAGTCCCTCGGGACAGGGAATCTACGAGCAGTACTTC,CSASPSGQGIYEQYF
TRBJ2-3,16,.,.,TRBV7-3,TGTGCCAGCAGCCCAATCAAGGCGGGAAGCACAGATACGCAGTATTTT,CASSPIKAGSTDTQYF
TRBJ2-1,14,.,few,TRBV11-2,TGTGCCAGCAGCTCGGCGGCGGCATACAATGAGCAGTTCTTC,CASSSAAAYNEQFF